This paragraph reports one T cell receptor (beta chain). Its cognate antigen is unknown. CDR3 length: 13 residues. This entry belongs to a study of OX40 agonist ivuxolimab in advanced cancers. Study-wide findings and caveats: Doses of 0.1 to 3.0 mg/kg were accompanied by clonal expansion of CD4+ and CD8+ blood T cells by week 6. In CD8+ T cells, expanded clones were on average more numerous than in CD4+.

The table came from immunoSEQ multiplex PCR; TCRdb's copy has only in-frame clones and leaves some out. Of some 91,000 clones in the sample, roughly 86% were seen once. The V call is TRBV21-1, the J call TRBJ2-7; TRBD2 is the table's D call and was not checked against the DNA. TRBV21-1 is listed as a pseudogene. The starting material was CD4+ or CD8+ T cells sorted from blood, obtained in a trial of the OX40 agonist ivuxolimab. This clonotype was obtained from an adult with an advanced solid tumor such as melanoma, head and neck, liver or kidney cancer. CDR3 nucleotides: TGTGCCAGCACCGGACTAGCGGGAGTTGAGCAGTACTTC. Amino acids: CASTGLAGVEQYF.